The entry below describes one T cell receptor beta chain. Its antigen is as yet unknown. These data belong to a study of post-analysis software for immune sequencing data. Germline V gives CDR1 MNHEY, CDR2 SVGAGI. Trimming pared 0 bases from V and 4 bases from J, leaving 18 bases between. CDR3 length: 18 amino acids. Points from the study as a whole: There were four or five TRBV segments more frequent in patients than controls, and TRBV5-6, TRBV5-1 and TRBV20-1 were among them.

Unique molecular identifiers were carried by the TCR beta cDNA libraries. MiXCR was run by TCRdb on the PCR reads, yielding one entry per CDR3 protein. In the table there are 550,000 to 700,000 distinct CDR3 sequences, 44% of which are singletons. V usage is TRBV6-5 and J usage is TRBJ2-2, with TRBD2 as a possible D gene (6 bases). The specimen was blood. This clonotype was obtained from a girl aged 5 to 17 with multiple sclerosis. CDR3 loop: CASSYSYGGVLLTGELFF. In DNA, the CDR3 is TGTGCCAGCAGTTACTCGTATGGAGGGGTTCTACTCACCGGGGAGCTGTTTTTT.